The 20 T cell receptor beta chains below all came from one sample that was sequenced in a study of CD8+ T cells in alopecia areata. RNA was extracted and reverse transcribed into cDNA as the sequencing template. Clones were sequenced by immunoSEQ multiplex PCR, and TCRdb holds only the in-frame ones, with some missing. The data show about 180,000 clones, with 40% to 55% seen just once and roughly 9.1% held by the top ten. Treatment reported: oral pan-JAK inhibitor, 5-10 mg twice daily. Material: CD8+ T cells sorted from blood, obtained at week 52, from a patient treated with tofacitinib. All receptors come from a human donor with alopecia areata.

This chain connects TRBV30 to TRBJ1-1, with TRBD1 as a possible D gene (6 bases). CDR3 length equals 13 residues. Trimming took off 5 bases at V and 3 bases at J, with 13 bases between the two ends. The germline gives CDR1 GTSNPN, CDR2 SVGIG (reference sequence). The chain's CDR3 is CAWAEQGDTEAFF. The CDR3 nucleotides are TGTGCCTGGGCCGAACAGGGAGACACTGAAGCTTTCTTT.

The chain has TRBV6-5 and TRBJ1-6; D remains ambiguous. CDR1 and CDR2 from the germline V gene are MNHEY and SVGAGI. With 2 bases removed from V and 2 bases from J, the gap between germline ends came to 7 bases. The CDR3 runs 15 residues. CDR3 sequence: CASSYGLAYNSPLHF. CDR3 DNA: TGTGCCAGCAGTTACGGTCTGGCCTATAATTCACCCCTCCACTTT.

The chain joins TRBV14 to TRBJ2-7; 9 nucleotides align to TRBD1. Trimming took 1 base from V and 5 from J; bases not matched to a gene: 3. From germline, CDR1 is SGHDN and CDR2 FVKESK. The CDR3 spans 14 residues. The CDR3 loop is CASSQVQGANEQYF. As DNA, the CDR3 is TGTGCCAGCAGCCAAGTACAGGGGGCGAACGAGCAGTACTTC.

The genes are TRBV6-5 and TRBJ2-2; tentatively, D is TRBD1 (7 bases). The CDR3 extends over 15 amino acids. Trimming removed 6 bases from V and 2 bases from J, with 13 bases in between. From germline, CDR1 is MNHEY and CDR2 SVGAGI. The CDR3 sequence is CASSQGGPNTGELFF. CDR3 bases: TGTGCCAGCAGCCAGGGGGGACCCAACACCGGGGAGCTGTTTTTT.

As DNA, the CDR3 is TGTGCCAGCAGTTTTCAGGGGGAGTTCAGCAATGAGCAGTTCTTC. Its translation: CASSFQGEFSNEQFF. The V call is TRBV27, the J call TRBJ2-1, with TRBD1 matching 7 bases. Germline CDR1 MNHEY, CDR2 SMNVEV (reference sequence). V shed 3 bases and J 6 bases; nucleotides not matched to a gene: 8. This CDR3 region has 15 residues.

The chain couples TRBV6-1 to TRBJ2-2; D might be TRBD2 (5 bases). Germline CDR1 and CDR2: MNHNS and SASEGT. V lost 7 bases and J lost 2, with 11 bases in between. The CDR3 contains 14 residues. The CDR3 loop is CASMYGRNTGELFF. CDR3 sequence (DNA): TGTGCCAGCATGTATGGGAGAAACACCGGGGAGCTGTTTTTT.

The chain uses TRBV29-1 and TRBJ2-2; 8 bases align to TRBD1. V shed 6 bases and J 6 bases; nucleotides not matched to a gene: 12. Looked up from germline, CDR1 is SQVTM and CDR2 is ANQGSEA. The CDR3 is made up of 15 amino acids. The CDR3 reads CSVYGQGGVAGELFF. Here the CDR3 DNA reads TGCAGCGTGTACGGACAGGGTGGAGTGGCCGGGGAGCTGTTTTTT.

CDR3 coding DNA: TGCAGCGCCATACAGGGAGCTAACTATGGCTACACCTTC. Translated, it gives CSAIQGANYGYTF. This chain links TRBV29-1 with TRBJ1-2; perhaps TRBD1 as D (6 bases). Trimming stripped 7 bases from V and 0 bases from J, with 12 bases between. Germline V lookup: CDR1 SQVTM, CDR2 ANQGSEA. The CDR3 runs 13 residues.

This chain connects TRBV15 to TRBJ2-7; D possibly corresponds to TRBD1 (6 bases). The CDR3 is 13 residues long. V was pared by 5 bases and J by 1 base, with 9 bases between. Germline V gene lookup returns CDR1 LNHNV and CDR2 YYDKDF (reference sequence). Written as DNA, the CDR3 is TGTGCCACCAGCGGGGGCCTTTCCTACGAGCAGTACTTC. Translation gives CATSGGLSYEQYF. The variable domain in full, completed from reference TRBV15 and TRBJ2-7, reads DAMVIQNPRYQVTQFGKPVTLSCSQTLNHNVMYWYQQKSSQAPKLLFHYYDKDFNNEADTPDNFQSRRPNTSFCFLDIRSPGLGDTAMYLCATSGGLSYEQYFGPGTRLTVT.

The V call is TRBV4-2, the J call TRBJ1-3; D remains unclear. The length of the CDR3 is 16 residues. Per the germline V gene, CDR1 is LGHNA and CDR2 is YNFKEQ. Trimming cost V 4 bases and J 0 bases, with 13 bases left between them. The CDR3 region has the DNA TGTGCCAGCAGCCTATCGACATGGAGCTCTGGAAACACCATATATTTT. Its translation: CASSLSTWSSGNTIYF.

In its sample, this clone was seen many times. The rearrangement uses TRBV13 and TRBJ2-5; 8 bases fit TRBD1. The V gene end was trimmed by 5 bases and the J gene end by 4 bases; junction bases not matched to a gene: 15. The CDR3 totals 17 residues. CDR1 and CDR2 from the germline V gene are PRHDT and FYEKMQ (reference sequence). The CDR3 loop is CASSQDGQGGALETQYF. The CDR3 nucleotides read TGTGCCAGCAGCCAGGATGGACAGGGCGGGGCTTTAGAGACCCAGTACTTC.

This clone was seen a handful of times. The J gene is TRBJ1-2, the V gene TRBV29-1; no clear D gene. Trimming removed 3 bases at V and 5 bases at J, with 13 bases between. The CDR3 covers 13 residues. Germline loops: CDR1 SQVTM, CDR2 ANQGSEA. The CDR3 DNA sequence: TGCAGCGTTGAGCGGCAGACGAAATATGGCTACACCTTC. It is translated as CSVERQTKYGYTF.

The gene calls are TRBV29-1 and TRBJ2-1; a weak D match, TRBD1 (5 bases). Trimming removed 4 bases from V and 3 bases from J, with 13 bases in between. CDR1 and CDR2 from the germline V gene are SQVTM and ANQGSEA. This CDR3 spans 14 amino acids. The CDR3: CSVGAGKIYNEQFF. CDR3 nucleotide sequence: TGCAGCGTTGGAGCAGGGAAAATCTACAATGAGCAGTTCTTC.

The rearrangement joins TRBV19 to TRBJ2-3; no reliable D call. The length of the CDR3 is 14 residues. Trimming removed 2 bases from V and 2 bases from J, with 8 bases in between. CDR1 is LNHDA and CDR2 is SQIVND in the germline V gene (reference sequence). CDR3 loop: CASSIQLSTDTQYF. For the CDR3, the DNA is TGTGCCAGTAGTATACAGTTGTCCACAGATACGCAGTATTTT.

In its sample, this clone was seen a few times. The rearrangement uses TRBV29-1 and TRBJ2-7; possible D gene TRBD2, 5 bases. The CDR3 is made up of 12 amino acids. The ends were cut back, 1 base at V and 7 bases at J, with 11 bases in the middle. Germline-derived CDR1 and CDR2 are SQVTM and ANQGSEA. For the CDR3, the DNA is TGCAGCGTTGAAGCGGGATCAGGAGAGCAGTACTTC. Its protein product is CSVEAGSGEQYF.

The chain uses TRBV9 and TRBJ1-1; no firm D call. Germline CDR1 and CDR2: SGDLS and YYNGEE. Between the trimmed V and J ends, which lost 0 bases and 6 bases, there was a span of 12 bases. The CDR3 is made up of 14 amino acids. CDR3 DNA sequence: TGTGCCAGCAGCGTAGGACACCCGGGCGCTGAAGCTTTCTTT. Encoded protein: CASSVGHPGAEAFF.

The rearrangement links TRBV4-3 to TRBJ1-1, with D perhaps TRBD1 (6 bases). Per germline, CDR1 LGHNA and CDR2 YSLEER. The CDR3 consists of 16 residues. V was pared by 3 bases and J by 1 base, with 15 bases between. DNA of the CDR3: TGCGCCAGCAGCCATCGTTCGAACAGGGCGAACACTGAAGCTTTCTTT. This encodes CASSHRSNRANTEAFF.

The chain uses TRBV7-9 and TRBJ1-1; 8 bases map to TRBD1. V was clipped by 5 bases and J by 5 bases; unmatched bases: 7. CDR3 length: 14 residues. Germline assignment: CDR1 SEHNR and CDR2 FQNEAQ (reference sequence). CDR3 sequence reads: CASSQDRVGTEAFF. Here the CDR3 DNA reads TGTGCCAGCAGCCAGGACAGGGTGGGGACTGAAGCTTTCTTT.

About this clone: Compared with germline, one end of the junction differs, possibly owing to a read error. The J gene is TRBJ2-1, the V gene TRBV6-5; perhaps TRBD2 as D (6 bases). The CDR3 has 14 residues. The germline V gene has CDR1 MNHEY and CDR2 SVGAGI. As DNA, the CDR3 is TGTGCCAGCAGTTTCGGACTATCCTCCAATGAGCAGTTCTTC. Its protein product is CASSFGLSSNEQFF.

The DNA of the CDR3 is TGCGCCAGCAGCTCTGAAGGGGGCGGTCAGCCCCAGCATTTT. Amino acids: CASSSEGGGQPQHF. V and J are TRBV5-1 and TRBJ1-5; 7 positions match TRBD1. V shed 3 bases, J shed 6 bases, and the junction held 6 bases outside the gene matches. The CDR3 loop spans 14 amino acids. CDR1 is SGHRS and CDR2 is YFSETQ in the germline V gene.